This T cell receptor beta chain was obtained from a study of blood T cell repertoires in COVID-19. Turning to the study itself: COVID-19 samples collected from the United States, Italy and Spain covered acute and convalescent phases. The cDNA or gDNA used as material had been derived from T cells, B-cell-depleted T cells, or PBMCs.

The CDR3 is 13 amino acids. V lost 6 bases and J lost 2, with 11 bases in between. Germline CDR1 is SQVTM and CDR2 is ANQGSEA. Original processing notes: Nucleated cell number was recorded as an estimate derived from reference gene primer amplification. Only in-frame clones appear in the TCRdb table, and some are missing; sequencing was by immunoSEQ multiplex PCR. V and J calls and clone size are those listed in that table; D and trimming were worked out from the DNA. This table has 16,000 or so clones, around nine tenths appearing once. The material sequenced was peripheral blood. The rearrangement joins TRBV29-1 to TRBJ2-1, with D perhaps matching TRBD2 (5 bases). The receptor was derived from a human donor in a cohort sampled during active COVID-19. CDR3 in amino acids: CSVRHGAYNEQFF. The DNA for the CDR3 is TGCAGCGTGCGCCACGGGGCCTACAATGAGCAGTTCTTC.